Below are 24 T cell receptor beta chains sequenced from a single sample in a study of cytomegalovirus exposure and HLA in healthy donors. Use of 60 Vbeta and 13 Jbeta primers characterized the PCR. This table comes from immunoSEQ multiplex PCR, and its TCRdb copy is limited to in-frame clones, with some not included. The sample carries approximately 110,000 clones, more than 65% recorded once. Input material: PBMCs. Source of these receptors: a human donor in good health.

The chain carries TRBV14 and TRBJ2-7; TRBD1 agrees at 8 bases. Germline loops: CDR1 SGHDN, CDR2 FVKESK. Trimming took 1 base from V and 3 from J; bases not matched to a gene: 2. The CDR3 spans 14 residues. The CDR3 here is CASSQGDRYYEQYF. CDR3 DNA: TGTGCCAGCAGCCAAGGGGACAGGTACTACGAGCAGTACTTC.

With regard to this clone: One end of the junction is discordant with germline, which a read error may explain. The chain recombines TRBV10-3 with TRBJ2-1; possible D gene TRBD1, 6 bases. Per germline, CDR1 ENHRY and CDR2 SYGVKD. CDR3 length equals 16 residues. Written as DNA, the CDR3 is TGTGCCATCAGTTTAACAGGGCCGAGCTCCTACAATGGGCAGTTCTTC. This codes for CAISLTGPSSYNGQFF.

The chain combines TRBV6-6 with TRBJ1-2; 8 nucleotides agree with TRBD1. The CDR3 has 16 amino acids. CDR1 MNHNY and CDR2 SVGAGI come from the germline V gene (reference sequence). J was trimmed by 0 bases and V by 4 bases; bases with no gene match: 7. The CDR3 DNA reads TGTGCCAGCAGTTCTCCCCGGGACAGGACTAACTATGGCTACACCTTC. Translated: CASSSPRDRTNYGYTF.

The chain couples TRBV5-5 to TRBJ1-4; TRBD1 matches 9 bases. Per germline, CDR1 SGHKS and CDR2 YYEKEE (reference sequence). There are 17 residues in the CDR3. V was clipped by 1 base and J by 7 bases; unmatched bases: 11. Written as DNA, the CDR3 is TGTGCCAGCAGCTTGTGGGGACAGGGTGATTCTCTTGAAAAACTGTTTTTT. Protein: CASSLWGQGDSLEKLFF.

This chain links TRBV15 with TRBJ2-2, with D possibly TRBD2 on 6 matching bases. Germline CDR1 is LNHNV and CDR2 is YYDKDF (reference sequence). Trimming stripped 1 base from V and 6 bases from J, with 15 bases between. The CDR3 is 16 residues long. The CDR3: CATSRGGAGGAGELFF. CDR3 DNA: TGTGCCACCAGCAGAGGCGGGGCTGGAGGCGCCGGGGAGCTGTTTTTT.

The chain couples TRBV4-2 to TRBJ2-1, with TRBD2 matching over 7 bases. Germline assignment: CDR1 LGHNA and CDR2 YNFKEQ. This CDR3 region has 17 residues. V lost 0 bases to trimming and J lost 6 bases; unmatched junction nucleotides: 11. The CDR3 loop is CASSQDLSRASGNEQFF. Written as DNA, the CDR3 is TGTGCCAGCAGCCAAGATCTTTCTAGGGCTAGCGGCAATGAGCAGTTCTTC.

This chain uses TRBV19 with TRBJ1-1; D is uncertain. Per germline, CDR1 LNHDA and CDR2 SQIVND (reference sequence). Trimming removed 2 bases from V and 4 bases from J, with 14 bases in between. The CDR3 runs 15 residues. CDR3 residues: CASSIPEGWGTEAFF. CDR3 coding DNA: TGTGCCAGTAGTATACCGGAGGGTTGGGGCACTGAAGCTTTCTTT.

V usage is TRBV29-1 and J usage is TRBJ1-2; D call uncertain. In germline, CDR1 is SQVTM, CDR2 ANQGSEA. This CDR3 region has 11 residues. The ends were cut back, 3 bases at V and 4 bases at J, with 6 bases in the middle. The CDR3 loop reads CSVDLPYGYTF. CDR3 sequence (DNA): TGCAGCGTTGACCTCCCCTATGGCTACACCTTC.

In its sample, this clone was seen once. V is TRBV5-6 and J is TRBJ2-2; 8 bases match TRBD1. V shed 3 bases, J shed 5 bases, and the junction held 9 bases outside the gene matches. CDR1 is SGHDT, CDR2 YYEEEE, per germline. There are 16 residues in the CDR3. The chain's CDR3 is CASSYRTGRGTGELFF. The CDR3, as DNA: TGTGCCAGCAGCTACCGGACAGGGAGAGGGACCGGGGAGCTGTTTTTT.

The V call is TRBV5-1, the J call TRBJ1-2; TRBD1 agrees at 8 bases. V shed 4 bases, J shed 3 bases, and the junction held 8 bases outside the gene matches. The CDR3 is made up of 15 amino acids. CDR1 SGHRS and CDR2 YFSETQ come from the germline V gene. The CDR3 reads CASSTKGQGDYGYTF. The CDR3 DNA is TGCGCCAGCAGCACCAAAGGACAGGGCGACTATGGCTACACCTTC.

This chain uses TRBV10-1 with TRBJ1-6; D not certain. The CDR3 consists of 15 residues. Germline values: CDR1 WNHNN, CDR2 SYGVQD (reference sequence). Trimming took 6 bases from V and 7 from J, leaving 16 bases between them. The CDR3 spells CASSSGSKTNSPLHF. The CDR3 DNA is TGCGCCAGCAGCTCGGGATCCAAAACCAATTCACCCCTCCACTTT.

This clone was seen a handful of times. This chain joins TRBV6-6 and TRBJ2-7; 9 bases map to TRBD1. The CDR3 sequence is 15 residues long. Germline CDR1 reads MNHNY; CDR2 reads SVGAGI (reference sequence). Trimming at V came to 5 bases and at J to 3 bases, leaving 8 bases not matched to a gene. The CDR3 DNA reads as TGTGCCAGCAGTCCCCGGACAGGGGTGGTCTACGAGCAGTACTTC. Translating gives CASSPRTGVVYEQYF.

The sample holds a few counts of this clone. The chain joins TRBV28 to TRBJ2-7; D perhaps matches TRBD1 (6 bases). The CDR3 consists of 15 residues. Germline assignment: CDR1 MDHEN and CDR2 SYDVKM. Trimming took 5 bases from V and 2 from J, leaving 16 bases between them. The chain's CDR3 is CASSGRRTDPYEQYF. The CDR3 nucleotides read TGTGCCAGCAGTGGGCGCCGGACAGACCCCTACGAGCAGTACTTC.

The chain recombines TRBV5-4 with TRBJ2-5, with 8 bases that match TRBD1. With 5 bases clipped from V and 1 base from J, the junction kept 7 bases outside the gene matches. The germline gives CDR1 SGHNT, CDR2 YYREEE (reference sequence). There are 15 residues in the CDR3. CDR3 coding DNA: TGTGCCAGCAGGGGACAGGCTGGCCCCCAAGAGACCCAGTACTTC. Translating gives CASRGQAGPQETQYF.

This clone has a handful of counts. The genes are TRBV5-1 and TRBJ2-3; D is perhaps TRBD1 (6 bases). The germline gives CDR1 SGHRS, CDR2 YFSETQ. Trimming shortened V by 0 bases and J by 4 bases, and 15 bases separated the two germline ends. This CDR3 contains 16 residues. CDR3 amino acids: CASSLDQQGLPDTQYF. The CDR3 bases are TGCGCCAGCAGCTTGGATCAACAGGGCCTTCCAGATACGCAGTATTTT.

The chain recombines TRBV11-3 with TRBJ2-1; 13 bases fit TRBD2. With V trimmed by 4 bases and J by 0 bases, 12 bases remained unmatched. The CDR3 length is 20 residues. Germline CDR1 is SGHNT and CDR2 is YENEEA. The CDR3 spells CASSSYFGTSGKSSYNEQFF. Written as DNA, the CDR3 is TGTGCCAGCAGCTCATATTTCGGGACTAGCGGGAAGAGCTCCTACAATGAGCAGTTCTTC.

This sequence joins TRBV10-1 and TRBJ1-3; 9 bases fit TRBD1. Germline CDR1 reads WNHNN; CDR2 reads SYGVQD (reference sequence). This CDR3 comprises 15 residues. V was clipped by 3 bases and J by 3 bases; unmatched bases: 3. CDR3 DNA sequence: TGCGCCAGCAGTGAACAGGGGGCATATGGAAACACCATATATTTT. This codes for CASSEQGAYGNTIYF.

V usage is TRBV12-5 and J usage is TRBJ2-2; D might be TRBD2 (5 bases). This CDR3 region has 15 residues. Germline loops: CDR1 LGHNT, CDR2 FRNRAP. V was pared by 0 bases and J by 3 bases, with 8 bases between. CDR3 region: CASGLVQADTGELFF. As DNA, the CDR3 is TGTGCTAGTGGTTTGGTCCAAGCGGACACCGGGGAGCTGTTTTTT.

This chain uses TRBV7-9 with TRBJ2-3; weak D call: TRBD1 (5 bases). The CDR3 has 14 amino acids. V gave up 5 bases and J gave up 1 base, with 10 bases separating them. Germline V lookup: CDR1 SEHNR, CDR2 FQNEAQ (reference sequence). The CDR3 coding sequence is TGTGCCAGCAGCCTCGACAGTCGCACAGATACGCAGTATTTT. Translation: CASSLDSRTDTQYF.

The V call is TRBV7-3, the J call TRBJ2-1; 11 bases agree with TRBD2. The V gene's germline CDR1 is SGHTA and CDR2 FQGTGA. The CDR3 loop spans 14 amino acids. The J segment lost 9 bases and the V segment lost 6 bases, leaving 7 bases of the junction unmatched. The CDR3 bases are TGTGCCAGCAGTCTAGCGGGAGGTCGAGGTGAGCAGTTCTTC. It translates to CASSLAGGRGEQFF. Based on the CDR3 plus reference TRBV7-3 and TRBJ2-1, the full variable domain is GAGVSQTPSNKVTEKGKYVELRCDPISGHTALYWYRQSLGQGPEFLIYFQGTGAADDSGLPNDRFFAVRPEGSVSTLKIQRTERGDSAVYLCASSLAGGRGEQFFGPGTRLTVL.

V gene TRBV28 combines with J gene TRBJ1-2; 11 bases fit TRBD1. Germline V CDR1 and CDR2: MDHEN, SYDVKM. The CDR3 spans 18 residues. Trimming at V came to 8 bases and at J to 3 bases, leaving 17 bases not matched to a gene. CDR3 sequence: CASVTRRTGGEGYYGYTF. CDR3 DNA: TGTGCCAGCGTAACGCGCAGGACAGGGGGCGAGGGGTACTATGGCTACACCTTC.

The V and J genes are TRBV28 and TRBJ2-2; 10 nucleotides line up with TRBD1. This CDR3 has 15 residues. V shed 9 bases, J shed 7 bases, and the junction held 11 bases outside the gene matches. CDR1 is MDHEN and CDR2 is SYDVKM in the germline V gene. This CDR3 reads CASSGTGVDYGELFF. The DNA of the CDR3 is TGTGCCAGTTCCGGGACAGGGGTAGACTACGGGGAGCTGTTTTTT.

V usage is TRBV19 and J usage is TRBJ2-1; 7 nucleotides line up with TRBD2. The germline V gene has CDR1 LNHDA and CDR2 SQIVND (reference sequence). V was pared by 8 bases and J by 4 bases, with 11 bases of the junction left unmatched. This CDR3 is 15 amino acids long. The CDR3, as DNA: TGTGCCAGTGCCGTAACTAGCGAAGCATACAATGAGCAGTTCTTC. Translation: CASAVTSEAYNEQFF.

This clone appeared a few times. This sequence joins TRBV6-5 and TRBJ1-2; maybe TRBD1 (6 bases). The CDR3 has 12 residues. V was pared by 5 bases and J by 8 bases, with 12 bases between. Germline V gives CDR1 MNHEY, CDR2 SVGAGI. In nucleotides, the CDR3 is TGTGCCAGCAGTCCCCTCAGGGGCGGCTACACCTTC. This encodes CASSPLRGGYTF.